The TCR beta chain described here comes from a study of CD8+CD57+ T cells in acquired aplastic anemia. In the study overall: The study obtained an average of roughly 3 ug of DNA from sorted CD4+ and CD8+ cells.

Study conclusions and caveats: In CD8+ cells, Simpson's diversity showed no significant difference between patients and controls. Overlap between patients and controls comprised about 30 CD8+ CDR3 sequences.

Using genomic DNA as the template, TCR beta VDJ and CDR3 profiling was carried out. From the reads, TCRdb called clonotypes with MiXCR, one entry per CDR3 protein. Among 150,000 to 200,000 distinct CDR3 sequences, 64% were seen once, and the ten largest hold approximately 44%. The germline V gene has CDR1 SNHLY and CDR2 FYNNEI. J lost 6 bases, V lost 7 bases, and 15 bases had no gene match. CDR3 length: 15 residues. This clonotype was seen more than once but under ten times. Its antigen is not known. V is TRBV2 and J is TRBJ2-7, with 7 bases fitting TRBD1. This receptor was obtained from a human donor with severe aplastic anemia or a healthy control (not recorded which). Input material: sorted CD4+, CD8+, or CD8+CD57+ T cells (not recorded which) from PBMCs. The DNA of the CDR3 is TGTGCCAGCATTCCCGACAGGGCTAGGCACGCCGAGCAGTACTTC. It codes for CASIPDRARHAEQYF.